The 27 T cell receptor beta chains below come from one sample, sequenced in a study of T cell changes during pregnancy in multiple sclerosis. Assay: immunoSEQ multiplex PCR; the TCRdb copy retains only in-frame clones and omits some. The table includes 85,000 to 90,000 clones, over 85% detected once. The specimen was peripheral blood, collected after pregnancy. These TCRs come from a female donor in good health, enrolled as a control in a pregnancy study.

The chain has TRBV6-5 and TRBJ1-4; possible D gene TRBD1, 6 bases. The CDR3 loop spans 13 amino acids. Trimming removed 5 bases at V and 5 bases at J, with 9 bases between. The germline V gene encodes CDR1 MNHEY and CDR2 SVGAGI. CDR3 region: CASSRQENEKLFF. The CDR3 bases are TGTGCCAGCAGTCGACAGGAGAATGAAAAACTGTTTTTT.

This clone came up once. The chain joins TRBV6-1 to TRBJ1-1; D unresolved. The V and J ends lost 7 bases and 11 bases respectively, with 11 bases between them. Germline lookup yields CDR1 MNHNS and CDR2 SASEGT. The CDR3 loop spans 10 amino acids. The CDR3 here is CASMRVDAFF. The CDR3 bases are TGTGCCAGCATGAGGGTTGACGCTTTCTTT.

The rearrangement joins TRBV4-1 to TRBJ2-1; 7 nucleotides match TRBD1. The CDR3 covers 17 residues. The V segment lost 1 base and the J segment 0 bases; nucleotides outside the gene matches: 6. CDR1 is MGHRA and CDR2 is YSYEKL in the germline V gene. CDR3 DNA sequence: TGCGCCAGCAGCCAAGTCATGACAGGGCTCTCCTACAATGAGCAGTTCTTC. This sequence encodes CASSQVMTGLSYNEQFF.

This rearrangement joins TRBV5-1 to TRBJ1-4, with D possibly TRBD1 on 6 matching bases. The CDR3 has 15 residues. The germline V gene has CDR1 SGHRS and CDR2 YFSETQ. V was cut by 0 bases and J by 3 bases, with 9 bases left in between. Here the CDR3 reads CASSLETGSNEKLFF. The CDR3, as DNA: TGCGCCAGCAGCTTGGAAACAGGGTCTAATGAAAAACTGTTTTTT.

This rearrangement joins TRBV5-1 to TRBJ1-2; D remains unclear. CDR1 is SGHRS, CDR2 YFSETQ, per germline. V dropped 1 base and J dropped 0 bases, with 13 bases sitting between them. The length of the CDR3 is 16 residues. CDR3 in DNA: TGCGCCAGCAGCTTGCTGACGGGTGAAGCTAACTATGGCTACACCTTC. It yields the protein CASSLLTGEANYGYTF.

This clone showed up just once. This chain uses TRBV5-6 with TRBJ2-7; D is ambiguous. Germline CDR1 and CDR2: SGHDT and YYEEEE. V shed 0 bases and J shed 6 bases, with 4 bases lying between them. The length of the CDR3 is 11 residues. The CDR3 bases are TGTGCCAGCAGCTTGGTGAGCGAGCAGTACTTC. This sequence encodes CASSLVSEQYF.

The CDR3 reads CASSNAITGGEVMNTEAFF. The CDR3 DNA reads TGTGCCAGCAGCAACGCCATTACAGGGGGCGAGGTGATGAACACTGAAGCTTTCTTT. The V call is TRBV7-9, the J call TRBJ1-1, with 9 bases matching TRBD1. After removal of 5 bases from V and 0 bases from J, the junction contained 16 bases not matched to a gene. CDR3 length equals 19 residues. Germline values: CDR1 SEHNR, CDR2 FQNEAQ (reference sequence).

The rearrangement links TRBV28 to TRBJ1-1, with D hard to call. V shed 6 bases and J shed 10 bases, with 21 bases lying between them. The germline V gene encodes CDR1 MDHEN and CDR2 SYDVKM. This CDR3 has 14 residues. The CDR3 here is CASSLTQAPEGAFF. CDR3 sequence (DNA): TGTGCCAGCAGCCTAACGCAGGCGCCGGAGGGAGCTTTCTTT.

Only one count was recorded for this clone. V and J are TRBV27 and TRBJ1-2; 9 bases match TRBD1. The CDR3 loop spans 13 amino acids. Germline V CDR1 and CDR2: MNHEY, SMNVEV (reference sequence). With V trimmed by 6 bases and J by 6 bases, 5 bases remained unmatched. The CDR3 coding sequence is TGTGCCAGCAGGCGGACAGGGGTCGATGGCTACACCTTC. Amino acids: CASRRTGVDGYTF.

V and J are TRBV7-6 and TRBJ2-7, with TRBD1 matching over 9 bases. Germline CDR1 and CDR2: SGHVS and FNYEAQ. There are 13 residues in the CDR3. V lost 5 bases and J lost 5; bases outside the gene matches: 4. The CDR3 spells CASSPRTGDEQYF. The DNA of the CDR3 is TGTGCCAGCAGCCCCCGGACAGGGGACGAGCAGTACTTC.

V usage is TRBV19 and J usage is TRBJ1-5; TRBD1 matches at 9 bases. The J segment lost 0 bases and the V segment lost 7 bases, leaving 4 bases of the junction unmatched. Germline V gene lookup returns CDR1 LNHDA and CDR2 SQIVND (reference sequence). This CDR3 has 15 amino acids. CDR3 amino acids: CASKQGAYSNQPQHF. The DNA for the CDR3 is TGTGCCAGTAAACAGGGGGCGTATAGCAATCAGCCCCAGCATTTT.

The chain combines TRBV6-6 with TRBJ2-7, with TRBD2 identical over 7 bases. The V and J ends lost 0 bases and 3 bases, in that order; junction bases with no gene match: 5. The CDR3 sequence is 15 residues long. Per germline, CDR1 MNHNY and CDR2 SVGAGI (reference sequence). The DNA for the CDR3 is TGTGCCAGCAGTTACTCCGGACTAGGTGGCTACGAGCAGTACTTC. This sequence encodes CASSYSGLGGYEQYF.

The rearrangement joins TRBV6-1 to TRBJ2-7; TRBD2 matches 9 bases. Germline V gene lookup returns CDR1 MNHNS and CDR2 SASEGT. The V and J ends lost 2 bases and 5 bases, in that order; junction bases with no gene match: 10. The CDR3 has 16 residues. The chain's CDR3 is CASSELSREGPDEQYF. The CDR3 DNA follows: TGTGCCAGCAGTGAACTCTCGCGGGAGGGCCCGGACGAGCAGTACTTC.

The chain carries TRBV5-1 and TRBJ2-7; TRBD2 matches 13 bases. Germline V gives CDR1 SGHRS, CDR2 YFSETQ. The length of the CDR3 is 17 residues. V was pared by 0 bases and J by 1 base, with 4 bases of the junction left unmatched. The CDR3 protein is CASSLELAGGLSYEQYF. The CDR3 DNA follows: TGCGCCAGCAGCTTGGAACTAGCGGGAGGGCTATCCTACGAGCAGTACTTC.

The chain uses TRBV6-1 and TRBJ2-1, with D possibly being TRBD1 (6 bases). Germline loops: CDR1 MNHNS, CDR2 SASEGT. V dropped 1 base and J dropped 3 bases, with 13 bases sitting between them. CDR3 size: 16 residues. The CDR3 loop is CASSEDQGPYYNEQFF. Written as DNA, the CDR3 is TGTGCCAGCAGTGAAGATCAGGGGCCGTACTACAATGAGCAGTTCTTC.

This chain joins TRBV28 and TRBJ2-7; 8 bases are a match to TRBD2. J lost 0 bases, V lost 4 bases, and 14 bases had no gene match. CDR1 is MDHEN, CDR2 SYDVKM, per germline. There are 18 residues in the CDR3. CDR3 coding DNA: TGTGCCAGCAGTTCCCCCCCAAAGCGGGAGTGTAGCTCCTACGAGCAGTACTTC. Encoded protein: CASSSPPKRECSSYEQYF. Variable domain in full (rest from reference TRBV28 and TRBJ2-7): DVKVTQSSRYLVKRTGEKVFLECVQDMDHENMFWYRQDPGLGLRLIYFSYDVKMKEKGDIPEGYSVSREKKERFSLILESASTNQTSMYLCASSSPPKRECSSYEQYFGPGTRLTVT.

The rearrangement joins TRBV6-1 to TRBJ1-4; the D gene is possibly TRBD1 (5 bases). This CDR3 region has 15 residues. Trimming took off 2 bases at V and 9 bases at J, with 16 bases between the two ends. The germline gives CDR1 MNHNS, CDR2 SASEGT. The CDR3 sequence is CASSEQSEGAKKLFF. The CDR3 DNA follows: TGTGCCAGCAGTGAACAGTCTGAAGGGGCGAAAAAACTGTTTTTT.

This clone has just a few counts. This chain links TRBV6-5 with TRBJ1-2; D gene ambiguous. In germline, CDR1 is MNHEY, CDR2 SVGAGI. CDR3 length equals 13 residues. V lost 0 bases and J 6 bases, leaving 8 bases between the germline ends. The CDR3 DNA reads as TGTGCCAGCAGTTACTCGACCAGGAATGGCTACACCTTC. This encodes CASSYSTRNGYTF.

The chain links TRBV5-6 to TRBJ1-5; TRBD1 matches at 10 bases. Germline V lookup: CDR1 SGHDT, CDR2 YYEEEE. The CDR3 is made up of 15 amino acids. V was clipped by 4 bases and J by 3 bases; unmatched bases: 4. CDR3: CASSKTGGYNQPQHF. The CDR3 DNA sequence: TGTGCCAGCAGCAAGACAGGGGGCTACAATCAGCCCCAGCATTTT.

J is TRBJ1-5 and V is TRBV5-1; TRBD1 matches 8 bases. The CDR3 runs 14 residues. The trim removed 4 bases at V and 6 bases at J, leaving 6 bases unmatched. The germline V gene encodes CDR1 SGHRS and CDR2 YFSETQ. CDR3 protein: CASSNGQGGQPQHF. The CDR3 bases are TGCGCCAGCAGCAACGGACAGGGAGGTCAGCCCCAGCATTTT. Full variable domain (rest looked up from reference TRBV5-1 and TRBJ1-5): KAGVTQTPRYLIKTRGQQVTLSCSPISGHRSVSWYQQTPGQGLQFLFEYFSETQRNKGNFPGRFSGRQFSNSRSEMNVSTLELGDSALYLCASSNGQGGQPQHFGDGTRLSIL.

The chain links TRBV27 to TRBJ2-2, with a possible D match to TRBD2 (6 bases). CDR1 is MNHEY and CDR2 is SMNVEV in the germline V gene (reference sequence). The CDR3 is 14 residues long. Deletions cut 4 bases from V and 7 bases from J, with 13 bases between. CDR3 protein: CASSYKEGGGELFF. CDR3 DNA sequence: TGTGCCAGCAGTTACAAGGAGGGAGGCGGGGAGCTGTTTTTT.

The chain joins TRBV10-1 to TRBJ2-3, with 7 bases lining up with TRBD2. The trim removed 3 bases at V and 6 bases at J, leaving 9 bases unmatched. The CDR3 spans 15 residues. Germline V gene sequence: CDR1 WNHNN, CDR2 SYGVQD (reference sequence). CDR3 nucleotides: TGCGCCAGCAGTGAACGGGGGAGGGCCAGCGATACGCAGTATTTT. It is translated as CASSERGRASDTQYF.

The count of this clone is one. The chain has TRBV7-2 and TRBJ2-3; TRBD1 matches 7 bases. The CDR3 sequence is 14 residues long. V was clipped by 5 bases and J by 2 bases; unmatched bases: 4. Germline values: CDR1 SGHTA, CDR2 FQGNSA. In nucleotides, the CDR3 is TGTGCCAGCAGCCCCGGACAGGTCACAGATACGCAGTATTTT. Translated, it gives CASSPGQVTDTQYF.

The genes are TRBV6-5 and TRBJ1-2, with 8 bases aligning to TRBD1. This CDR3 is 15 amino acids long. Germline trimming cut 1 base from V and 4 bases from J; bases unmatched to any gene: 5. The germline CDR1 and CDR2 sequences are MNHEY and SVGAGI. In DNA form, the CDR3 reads TGTGCCAGCAGTTACTTCTCCGGGACAGGCTATGGCTACACCTTC. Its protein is CASSYFSGTGYGYTF.

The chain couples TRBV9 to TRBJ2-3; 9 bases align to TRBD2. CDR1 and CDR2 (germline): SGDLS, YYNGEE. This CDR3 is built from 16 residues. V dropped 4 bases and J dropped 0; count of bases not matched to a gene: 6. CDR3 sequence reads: CASSLSGRLSTDTQYF. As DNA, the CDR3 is TGTGCCAGCAGCCTCAGCGGGAGGTTAAGCACAGATACGCAGTATTTT.

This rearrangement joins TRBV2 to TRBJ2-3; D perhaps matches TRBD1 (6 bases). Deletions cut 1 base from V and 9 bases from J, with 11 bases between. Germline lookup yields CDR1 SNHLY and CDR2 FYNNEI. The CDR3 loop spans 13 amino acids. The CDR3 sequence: CASSEGEGHTQYF. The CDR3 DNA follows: TGTGCCAGCAGTGAAGGCGAGGGACACACGCAGTATTTT.

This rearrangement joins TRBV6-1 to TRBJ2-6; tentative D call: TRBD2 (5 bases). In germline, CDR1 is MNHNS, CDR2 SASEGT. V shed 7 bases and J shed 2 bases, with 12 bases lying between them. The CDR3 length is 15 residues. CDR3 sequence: CASKGRGPGANVLTF. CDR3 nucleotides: TGTGCCAGCAAAGGGCGAGGGCCTGGGGCCAACGTCCTGACTTTC.